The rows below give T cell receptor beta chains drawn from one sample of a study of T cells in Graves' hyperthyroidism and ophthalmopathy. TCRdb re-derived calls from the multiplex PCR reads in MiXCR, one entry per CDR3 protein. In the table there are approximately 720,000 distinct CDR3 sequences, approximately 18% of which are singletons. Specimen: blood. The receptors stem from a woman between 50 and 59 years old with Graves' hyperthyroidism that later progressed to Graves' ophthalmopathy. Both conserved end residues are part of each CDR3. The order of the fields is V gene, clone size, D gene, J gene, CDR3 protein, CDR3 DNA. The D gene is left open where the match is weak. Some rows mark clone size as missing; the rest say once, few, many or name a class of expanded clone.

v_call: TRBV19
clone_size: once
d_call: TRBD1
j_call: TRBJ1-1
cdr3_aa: CASSPKLLGQGGRTEAFF
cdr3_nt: TGTGCCAGTAGCCCAAAGTTACTGGGACAGGGGGGTCGGACTGAAGCTTTCTTT

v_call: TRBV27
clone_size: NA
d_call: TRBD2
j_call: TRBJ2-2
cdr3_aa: CASSLQLAGGPTGELFF
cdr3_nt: TGTGCCAGCAGTTTACAACTAGCGGGGGGCCCCACCGGGGAGCTGTTTTTT

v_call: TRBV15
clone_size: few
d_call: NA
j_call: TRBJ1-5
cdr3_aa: CATSRDRGSNQPQHF
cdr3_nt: TGTGCCACCAGCAGAGACAGGGGTAGCAATCAGCCCCAGCATTTT

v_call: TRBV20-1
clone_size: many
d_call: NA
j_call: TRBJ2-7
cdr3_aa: CSARSVDYEQYF
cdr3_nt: TGCAGTGCTAGGAGTGTGGACTACGAGCAGTACTTC

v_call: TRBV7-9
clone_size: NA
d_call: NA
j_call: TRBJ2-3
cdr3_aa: CASSLSTNTQYF
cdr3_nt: TGTGCCAGCAGCTTGAGCACAAATACGCAGTATTTT

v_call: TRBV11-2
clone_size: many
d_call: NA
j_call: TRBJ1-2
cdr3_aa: CASSMGQSNYGYTF
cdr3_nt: TGTGCCAGCAGCATGGGACAAAGTAACTATGGCTACACCTTC

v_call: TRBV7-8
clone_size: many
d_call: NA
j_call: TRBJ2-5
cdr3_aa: CASSLFLEGETQYF
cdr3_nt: TGTGCCAGCAGCTTATTTCTGGAGGGAGAGACCCAGTACTTC

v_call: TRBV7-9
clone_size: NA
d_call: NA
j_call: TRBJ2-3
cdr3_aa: CASSLDQTGPTDTQYF
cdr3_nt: TGTGCCAGCAGCTTAGACCAGACAGGCCCCACAGATACGCAGTATTTT

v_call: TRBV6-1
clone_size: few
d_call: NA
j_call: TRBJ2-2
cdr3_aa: CASRMDTGELFF
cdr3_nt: TGTGCCAGCCGAATGGACACCGGGGAGCTGTTTTTT

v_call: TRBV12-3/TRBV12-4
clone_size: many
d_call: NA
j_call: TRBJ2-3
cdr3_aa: CASSFGESLWGPDTQYF
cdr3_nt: TGTGCCAGCAGTTTCGGCGAGAGCTTGTGGGGACCTGATACGCAGTATTTT

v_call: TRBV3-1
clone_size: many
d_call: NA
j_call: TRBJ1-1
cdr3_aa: CASSQARTEAFF
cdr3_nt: TGTGCCAGCAGCCAAGCTAGGACTGAAGCTTTCTTT

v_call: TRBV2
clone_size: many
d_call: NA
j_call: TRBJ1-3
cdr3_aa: CARGVRDGDTIYF
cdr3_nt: TGTGCCAGGGGCGTCCGGGATGGAGACACCATATATTTT

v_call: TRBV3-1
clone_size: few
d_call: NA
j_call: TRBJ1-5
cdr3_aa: CASSQKGFSQPQHF
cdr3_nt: TGTGCCAGCAGCCAAAAGGGTTTCAGTCAGCCCCAGCATTTT

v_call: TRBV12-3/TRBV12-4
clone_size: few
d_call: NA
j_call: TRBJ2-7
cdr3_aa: CASSTGSSYEQYF
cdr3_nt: TGTGCCAGCAGTACAGGGTCCTCCTACGAGCAGTACTTC

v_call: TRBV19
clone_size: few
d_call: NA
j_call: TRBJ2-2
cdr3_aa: CASSIDWGGGRTGELFF
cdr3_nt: TGTGCCAGTAGTATAGATTGGGGGGGCGGTCGGACCGGGGAGCTGTTTTTT

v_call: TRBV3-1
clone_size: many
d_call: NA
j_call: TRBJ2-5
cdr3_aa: CASSQDFAGASKETQYF
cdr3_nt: TGTGCCAGCAGCCAAGATTTTGCGGGGGCCTCCAAAGAGACCCAGTACTTC

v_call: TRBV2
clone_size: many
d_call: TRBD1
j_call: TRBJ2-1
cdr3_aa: CASSGPGQGRLGSSYNEQFF
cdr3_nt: TGTGCCAGCAGTGGGCCGGGACAGGGAAGATTGGGGAGCTCCTACAATGAGCAGTTCTTC

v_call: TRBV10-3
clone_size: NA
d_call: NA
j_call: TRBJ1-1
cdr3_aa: CAISELNTEAFF
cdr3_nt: TGTGCCATCAGTGAACTTAACACTGAAGCTTTCTTT

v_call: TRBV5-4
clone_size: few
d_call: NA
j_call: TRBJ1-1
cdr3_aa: CASSSWTATAVFF
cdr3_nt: TGTGCCAGCAGCTCTTGGACTGCGACTGCAGTGTTCTTT

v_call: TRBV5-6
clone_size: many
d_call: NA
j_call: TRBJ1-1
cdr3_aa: CASSLVGQGLEAFF
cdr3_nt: TGTGCCAGCAGCTTGGTCGGCCAGGGCCTTGAAGCTTTCTTT

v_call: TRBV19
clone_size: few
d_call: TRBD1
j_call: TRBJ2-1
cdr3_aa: CASSLQGPNEQFF
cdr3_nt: TGTGCCAGTAGCTTACAGGGGCCCAATGAGCAGTTCTTC

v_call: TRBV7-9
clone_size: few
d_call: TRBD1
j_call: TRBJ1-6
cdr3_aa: CASRRGQGGAPLHF
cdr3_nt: TGTGCCAGCAGGCGTGGACAGGGAGGAGCACCCCTCCACTTT

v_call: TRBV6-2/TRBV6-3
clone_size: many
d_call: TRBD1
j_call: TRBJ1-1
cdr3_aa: CASRGDRLTEAFF
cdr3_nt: TGTGCCAGCAGAGGGGACAGATTGACTGAAGCTTTCTTT

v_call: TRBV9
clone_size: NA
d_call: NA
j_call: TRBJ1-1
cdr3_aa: CASSVDGGRGTEAFF
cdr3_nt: TGTGCCAGCAGCGTAGACGGGGGACGTGGGACTGAAGCTTTCTTT

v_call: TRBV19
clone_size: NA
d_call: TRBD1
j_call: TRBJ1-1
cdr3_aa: CAVRGQGATEAFF
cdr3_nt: TGTGCCGTCAGGGGACAGGGGGCAACTGAAGCTTTCTTT

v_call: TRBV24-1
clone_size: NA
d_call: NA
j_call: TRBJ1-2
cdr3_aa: CATSDLGGYTF
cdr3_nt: TGTGCCACCAGTGATTTAGGAGGCTACACCTTC

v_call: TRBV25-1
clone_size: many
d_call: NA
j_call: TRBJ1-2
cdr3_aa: CASSDRGVGARGYTF
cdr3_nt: TGTGCCAGCAGTGACCGGGGAGTGGGGGCTCGTGGCTACACCTTC

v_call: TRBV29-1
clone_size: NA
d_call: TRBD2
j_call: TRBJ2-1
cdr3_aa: CSVEDLEAGGHNEQFF
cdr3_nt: TGCAGCGTTGAAGATCTAGAAGCGGGGGGGCACAATGAGCAGTTCTTC

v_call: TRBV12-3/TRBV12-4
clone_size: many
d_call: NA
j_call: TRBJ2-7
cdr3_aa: CASSFGVSVAYEQYF
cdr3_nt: TGTGCCAGCAGTTTTGGGGTGTCGGTGGCCTACGAGCAGTACTTC

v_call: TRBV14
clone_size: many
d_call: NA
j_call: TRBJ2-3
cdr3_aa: CASSGGRMYTDTQYF
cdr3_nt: TGTGCCAGCAGTGGGGGCAGGATGTACACAGATACGCAGTATTTT

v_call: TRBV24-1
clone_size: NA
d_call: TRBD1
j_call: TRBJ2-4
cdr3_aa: CATSDPGQSNIQYF
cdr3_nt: TGTGCCACCAGTGATCCGGGACAGAGTAACATTCAGTACTTC

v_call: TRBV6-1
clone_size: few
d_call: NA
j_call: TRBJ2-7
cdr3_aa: CASSAGYSGSYEQYF
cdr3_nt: TGTGCCAGCAGTGCCGGGTACAGCGGGTCCTACGAGCAGTACTTC

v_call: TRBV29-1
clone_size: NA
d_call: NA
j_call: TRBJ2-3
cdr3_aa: CSVEPGLTARGTQYF
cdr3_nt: TGCAGCGTAGAACCCGGGCTAACAGCAAGGGGTACGCAGTATTTT

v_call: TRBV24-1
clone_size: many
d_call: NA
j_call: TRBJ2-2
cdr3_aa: CATSEGPLGLLPGELFF
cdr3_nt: TGTGCCACCAGTGAAGGCCCTTTGGGGTTACTGCCCGGGGAGCTGTTTTTT

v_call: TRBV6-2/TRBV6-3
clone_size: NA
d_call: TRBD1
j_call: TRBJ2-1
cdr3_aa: CASTPVTGEYNEQFF
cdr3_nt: TGTGCCAGCACCCCGGTTACAGGGGAATACAATGAGCAGTTCTTC

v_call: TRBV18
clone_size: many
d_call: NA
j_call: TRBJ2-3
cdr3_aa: CASSPSRNTDTQYF
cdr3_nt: TGTGCCAGCTCACCCAGCAGGAACACAGATACGCAGTATTTT

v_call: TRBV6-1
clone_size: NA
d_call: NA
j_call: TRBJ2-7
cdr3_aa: CASSEGGHTYEQYF
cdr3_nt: TGTGCCAGCAGTGAAGGGGGACACACGTACGAGCAGTACTTC

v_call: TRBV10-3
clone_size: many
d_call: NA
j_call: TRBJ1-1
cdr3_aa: CAIRGGQPIMNTEAFF
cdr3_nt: TGTGCCATCAGGGGCGGACAGCCGATAATGAACACTGAAGCTTTCTTT

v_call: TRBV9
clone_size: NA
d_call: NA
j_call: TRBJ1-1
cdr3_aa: CASSVVGGVMNTEAFF
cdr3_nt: TGTGCCAGCAGCGTAGTAGGAGGCGTTATGAACACTGAAGCTTTCTTT

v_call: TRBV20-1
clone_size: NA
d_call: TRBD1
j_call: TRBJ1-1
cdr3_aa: CSARVEGDSMNTEAFF
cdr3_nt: TGCAGTGCTAGAGTAGAAGGGGACAGCATGAACACTGAAGCTTTCTTT

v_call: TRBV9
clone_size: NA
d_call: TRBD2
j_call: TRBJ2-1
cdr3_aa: CASSALAGVYNEQFF
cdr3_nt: TGTGCCAGCAGCGCCCTTGCGGGGGTCTACAATGAGCAGTTCTTC

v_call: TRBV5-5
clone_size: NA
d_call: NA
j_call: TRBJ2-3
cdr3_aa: CASSPDGGHLTDTQYF
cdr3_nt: TGTGCCAGCAGCCCCGATGGGGGACACCTCACAGATACGCAGTATTTT

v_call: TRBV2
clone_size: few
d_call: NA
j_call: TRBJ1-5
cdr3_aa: CASSGVGNNQPQHF
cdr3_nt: TGTGCCAGCAGTGGTGTTGGTAACAATCAGCCCCAGCATTTT

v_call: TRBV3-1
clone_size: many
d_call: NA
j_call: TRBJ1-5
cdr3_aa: CASSQEPVGQPQHF
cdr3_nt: TGTGCCAGCAGCCAAGAGCCGGTGGGTCAGCCCCAGCATTTT

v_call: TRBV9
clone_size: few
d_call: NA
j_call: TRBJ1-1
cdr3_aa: CASSSSTQENTEAFF
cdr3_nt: TGTGCCAGCAGCTCCTCAACCCAAGAGAACACTGAAGCTTTCTTT

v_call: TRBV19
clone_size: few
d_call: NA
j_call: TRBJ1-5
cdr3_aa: CASSMYDGSNQPQHF
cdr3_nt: TGTGCCAGTAGTATGTATGACGGTAGCAATCAGCCCCAGCATTTT

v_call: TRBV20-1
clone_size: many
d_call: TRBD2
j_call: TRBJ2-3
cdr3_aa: CSAYTSGSTDTQYF
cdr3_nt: TGCAGTGCTTACACTAGCGGGAGCACAGATACGCAGTATTTT

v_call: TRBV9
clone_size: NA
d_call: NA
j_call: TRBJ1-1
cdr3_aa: CASSVAGEGTEAFF
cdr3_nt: TGTGCCAGCAGCGTAGCAGGGGAAGGCACTGAAGCTTTCTTT

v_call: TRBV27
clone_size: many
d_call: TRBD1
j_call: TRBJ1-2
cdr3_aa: CASSDRDRGDGYTF
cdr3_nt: TGTGCCAGCAGTGACCGGGACAGGGGAGACGGCTACACCTTC

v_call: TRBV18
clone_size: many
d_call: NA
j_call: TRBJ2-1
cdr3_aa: CASSAPSKSYNEQFF
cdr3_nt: TGTGCCAGCTCAGCCCCTAGCAAGTCCTACAATGAGCAGTTCTTC

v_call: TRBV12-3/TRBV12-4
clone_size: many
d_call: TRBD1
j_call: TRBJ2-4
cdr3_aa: CASSPGRGRENIQYF
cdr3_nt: TGTGCCAGCAGTCCCGGCAGGGGGCGCGAAAACATTCAGTACTTC

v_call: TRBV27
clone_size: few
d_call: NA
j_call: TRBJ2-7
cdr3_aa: CASSFGAGTEQNF
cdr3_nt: NA

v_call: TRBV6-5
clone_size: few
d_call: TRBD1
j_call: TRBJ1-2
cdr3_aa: CASITDRARNYGYTF
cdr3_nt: TGTGCCAGCATTACCGACAGGGCCCGTAACTATGGCTACACCTTC

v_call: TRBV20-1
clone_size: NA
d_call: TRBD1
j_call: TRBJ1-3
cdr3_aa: CSAPGTASSGNTIYF
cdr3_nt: TGCAGTGCTCCCGGGACAGCCAGCTCTGGAAACACCATATATTTT

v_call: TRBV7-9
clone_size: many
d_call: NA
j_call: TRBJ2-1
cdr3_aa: CASSWRDTFSYNEQFF
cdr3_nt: TGTGCCAGCAGCTGGCGAGACACTTTCTCCTACAATGAGCAGTTCTTC